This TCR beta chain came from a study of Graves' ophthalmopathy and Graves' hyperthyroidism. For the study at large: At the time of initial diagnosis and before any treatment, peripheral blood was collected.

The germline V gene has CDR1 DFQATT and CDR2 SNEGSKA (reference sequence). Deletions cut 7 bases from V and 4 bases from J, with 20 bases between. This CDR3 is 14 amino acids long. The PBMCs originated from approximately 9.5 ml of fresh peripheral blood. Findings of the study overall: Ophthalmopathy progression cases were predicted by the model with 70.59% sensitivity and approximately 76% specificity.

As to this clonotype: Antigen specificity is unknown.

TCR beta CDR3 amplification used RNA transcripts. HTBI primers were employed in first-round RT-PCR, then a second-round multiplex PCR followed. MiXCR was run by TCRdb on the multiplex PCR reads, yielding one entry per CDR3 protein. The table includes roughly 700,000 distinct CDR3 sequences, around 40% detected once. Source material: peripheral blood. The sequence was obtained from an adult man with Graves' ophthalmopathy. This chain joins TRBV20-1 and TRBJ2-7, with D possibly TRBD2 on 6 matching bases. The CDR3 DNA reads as TGCAGTGTTGAATCTACCAAAAGCGGGTACGAGCAGTACTTC. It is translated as CSVESTKSGYEQYF.